This T cell receptor beta chain was recovered during a study of T cells in localized non-small cell lung cancer. The study, taken as a whole, reports: Density of T cells in blood, when higher, went with longer overall survival.

The repertoire was sequenced with immunoSEQ multiplex PCR; TCRdb's copy has only in-frame clones and lacks some. The table records fewer than 12,000 clones, under 55% of them present only once. CDR1 and CDR2 (germline): MNHGY, SAAAGT. The V end was cut by 10 bases, the J end by 4 bases, with 16 bases between. This CDR3 region has 13 residues. This clone came up a few times. Its target is not known. The chain employs TRBV6-8 and TRBJ2-5; TRBD2 might be the D (6 bases). The material was lymph node tissue, obtained before any cancer treatment. The TCR sequence derives from a woman aged 40-75 years with stage II squamous cell lung carcinoma. CDR3 nucleotides: TGTGCCACCTTAGGAGGGCCTGGAGAGACCCAGTACTTC. Amino acids: CATLGGPGETQYF.